These 22 T cell receptor beta chains were all obtained from the same sample, sequenced in a study of T cell responses to AZD1222 COVID-19 vaccine (dated by TCRdb to the early 2020s). Library preparation employed the immunoSEQ multiplex PCR assay. Drawn from immuneACCESS, this table holds only the in-frame rearrangements with V and J called that TCRdb kept. Clones are partly lost; checked studies trace under half to an unresolved V gene and leave the rest unexplained. The sample table contains about 110,000 clones; only one count was recorded for under 95% of them. The ten top clones hold approximately 1.1% of the sample. According to the study, the label for this sample's time point signals: baseline before first vaccination. The sequencing used peripheral blood, collected on day 0 of AZD1222 vaccination. The receptors stem from an adult in good health.

The chain uses TRBV9 and TRBJ2-2; tentatively, D is TRBD1 or TRBD2 (5 bases each). Germline V gives CDR1 SGDLS, CDR2 YYNGEE. The V end lost 4 bases, the J end lost 5 bases, and 12 bases lay between the germline ends. The CDR3 has 14 residues. The CDR3 reads CASSYLGETGELFF. The DNA of the CDR3 is TGTGCCAGCAGCTATCTAGGGGAGACCGGGGAGCTGTTTTTT.

The chain combines TRBV4-3 with TRBJ1-2, with TRBD1 as a possible D gene (6 bases). CDR1 is LGHNA and CDR2 is YSLEER in the germline V gene. V was cut by 0 bases and J by 4 bases, with 24 bases left in between. The CDR3 totals 19 residues. The CDR3 sequence: CASSQDLSVRGGPPYGYTF. The CDR3 region has the DNA TGCGCCAGCAGCCAAGATCTAAGCGTTAGGGGGGGGCCCCCCTATGGCTACACCTTC.

The chain combines TRBV7-8 with TRBJ2-7; 8 positions match TRBD2. V shed 4 bases, J shed 3 bases, and the junction held 14 bases outside the gene matches. The CDR3 covers 17 residues. Germline CDR1 reads SGHVS; CDR2 reads FQNEAQ. The DNA of the CDR3 is TGTGCCAGCAGCTCAGCCACCGGGGGGGATCGCCGCTACGAGCAGTACTTC. Its translation: CASSSATGGDRRYEQYF.

This clone was found once. This chain links TRBV3-1 (or the pseudogene TRBV3-2) with TRBJ1-5, with D tentatively TRBD1 (5 bases). This CDR3 comprises 14 residues. Germline CDR1 is LGHDT and CDR2 is YNNKEL (reference sequence). V shed 0 bases and J shed 6 bases, with 9 bases lying between them. In DNA, the CDR3 is TGTGCCAGCAGCCAAGACTGGGGGAGTCAGCCCCAGCATTTT. Protein product: CASSQDWGSQPQHF.

Only a few counts were recorded for this clone. The chain carries TRBV7-3 and TRBJ2-2; the match to TRBD1 covers 7 bases. J lost 5 bases, V lost 5 bases, and 8 bases had no gene match. The CDR3 length is 15 residues. Germline CDR1 and CDR2: SGHTA and FQGTGA. The CDR3 protein is CASSSRQGQTGELFF. CDR3 nucleotide sequence: TGTGCCAGCAGCAGCCGACAGGGTCAAACCGGGGAGCTGTTTTTT.

The chain uses TRBV5-8 and TRBJ2-5; TRBD1 agrees at 8 bases. V lost 2 bases to trimming and J lost 4 bases; unmatched junction nucleotides: 7. Germline assignment: CDR1 SGHTS and CDR2 YDEGEE. CDR3 length: 15 amino acids. This CDR3 is CASSFGSRGPETQYF. The CDR3 DNA is TGTGCCAGCAGCTTCGGGTCCAGGGGGCCAGAGACCCAGTACTTC.

V gene TRBV11-3 combines with J gene TRBJ2-1; TRBD1 agrees at 10 bases. V gave up 1 base and J gave up 10 bases; unmatched junction bases: 7. Germline values: CDR1 SGHNT, CDR2 YENEEA. The length of the CDR3 is 15 residues. The CDR3 DNA sequence: TGTGCCAGCAGCTTAGTTGGGACAGGGGCTTCCGAGCAGTTCTTC. Encoded protein: CASSLVGTGASEQFF.

A single count supports this clone. The gene calls are TRBV28 and TRBJ2-3; no reliable D call. The CDR3 contains 12 residues. Germline CDR1 reads MDHEN; CDR2 reads SYDVKM. Trimming left V 1 base short and J 4 bases short, with 3 bases between. For the CDR3, the DNA is TGTGCCAGCAGTTTATTGCCAGATACGCAGTATTTT. Its translation is CASSLLPDTQYF.

The rearrangement links TRBV12-2 to TRBJ1-4. TRBV12-2 is an annotated pseudogene. This CDR3 has 13 residues. CDR3 DNA sequence: TGTGCAAGTCGCCAACCAGACAAGGGAAAACTGTTTTTT. Encoded protein: CASRQPDKGKLFF.

This clone was counted a single time. This chain connects TRBV5-6 to TRBJ2-7; no firm D call. CDR1 SGHDT and CDR2 YYEEEE come from the germline V gene. CDR3 size: 11 residues. The V end lost 3 bases, the J end lost 5 bases, and 6 bases lay between the germline ends. The CDR3, as DNA: TGTGCCAGCAGCTGGCGGAACGAGCAGTACTTC. Amino acid sequence: CASSWRNEQYF.

The chain uses TRBV9 and TRBJ1-2, with 9 bases identical to TRBD1. V lost 1 base to trimming and J lost 6 bases; unmatched junction nucleotides: 7. Germline V gene data show CDR1 as SGDLS and CDR2 as YYNGEE. This CDR3 has 15 residues. The CDR3 reads CASSVMGQGFDGYTF. The CDR3 DNA reads TGTGCCAGCAGCGTAATGGGACAGGGATTCGATGGCTACACCTTC.

Only one count was recorded for this clone. This sequence joins TRBV7-2 and TRBJ1-1; D not certain. This CDR3 contains 13 residues. The V end lost 1 base, the J end lost 3 bases, and 6 bases lay between the germline ends. Germline-derived CDR1 and CDR2 are SGHTA and FQGNSA. The CDR3 nucleotides are TGTGCCAGCAGCTTAGTAAGGGACACTGAAGCTTTCTTT. It is translated as CASSLVRDTEAFF.

This clone appeared a single time. This chain connects TRBV9 to TRBJ2-3, with unresolved D. Germline CDR1 reads SGDLS; CDR2 reads YYNGEE. This CDR3 has 13 residues. Trimming removed 0 bases at V and 3 bases at J, with 5 bases between. CDR3 in amino acids: CASSVGSTDTQYF. The CDR3 nucleotides read TGTGCCAGCAGCGTAGGGAGTACAGATACGCAGTATTTT.

The chain has TRBV14 and TRBJ2-5; D unresolved. V was trimmed by 0 bases and J by 5 bases, leaving 10 bases between them. CDR3 length: 14 residues. In germline, CDR1 is SGHDN, CDR2 FVKESK. CDR3 DNA sequence: TGTGCCAGCAGCCAAGATCCTCGACTTGAGACCCAGTACTTC. Protein sequence: CASSQDPRLETQYF.

This clone was counted once. This chain joins TRBV12-3 or TRBV12-4 and TRBJ1-5; no clear D. The CDR3 is 13 residues long. V was clipped by 6 bases and J by 7 bases, with 13 bases between them. The CDR3 sequence is CASSGESTQPQHF. The DNA of the CDR3 is TGTGCCAGCAGCGGGGAGTCTACGCAGCCCCAGCATTTT.

CDR3 nucleotide sequence: TGTGCCAGCAGTCGGACAGGGTCCCCGTCGTCGGGCGAGCAGTACTTC. Translation gives CASSRTGSPSSGEQYF. The chain joins TRBV28 to TRBJ2-7; 8 nucleotides align to TRBD1. V was clipped by 5 bases and J by 6 bases; unmatched bases: 15. From germline, CDR1 is MDHEN and CDR2 SYDVKM. CDR3 length: 16 residues.

The genes are TRBV11-1 and TRBJ2-1; TRBD1 aligns across 9 bases. Germline loops: CDR1 SGHAT, CDR2 FQDESV (reference sequence). CDR3 length equals 14 residues. With V trimmed by 6 bases and J by 4 bases, 4 bases remained unmatched. Written as DNA, the CDR3 is TGTGCCAGCAGTGGGGACAGGGCGTACAATGAGCAGTTCTTC. The encoded protein is CASSGDRAYNEQFF.

This rearrangement joins TRBV4-2 to TRBJ1-2; maybe TRBD1 (6 bases). CDR3 length: 17 residues. V lost 1 base and J lost 1, with 16 bases in between. Germline V lookup: CDR1 LGHNA, CDR2 YNFKEQ. DNA of the CDR3: TGTGCCAGCAGCCAAGTTAGCCAGGGGACCCGTAACTATGGCTACACCTTC. This translates into CASSQVSQGTRNYGYTF.

V and J are TRBV28 and TRBJ2-3; D remains ambiguous. The CDR3 length is 14 residues. V lost 5 bases and J lost 2, with 11 bases in between. CDR1 MDHEN and CDR2 SYDVKM come from the germline V gene. CDR3 in amino acids: CASSGEGNTDTQYF. The CDR3, as DNA: TGTGCCAGCAGTGGAGAAGGAAACACAGATACGCAGTATTTT.

This clone was seen just once. The chain uses TRBV7-9 and TRBJ2-7, with 10 bases identical to TRBD1. This CDR3 is built from 14 residues. The germline gives CDR1 SEHNR, CDR2 FQNEAQ (reference sequence). The V and J ends lost 4 bases and 2 bases, in that order; junction bases with no gene match: 2. In nucleotides, the CDR3 is TGTGCCAGCAGCTCCGGGACAGGGGCCTACGAGCAGTACTTC. Translation: CASSSGTGAYEQYF.

The chain carries TRBV24-1 and TRBJ2-5; 7 bases match TRBD2. Trimming cost V 5 bases and J 5 bases; bases outside gene matches: 4. The germline gives CDR1 KGHDR, CDR2 SFDVKD. The CDR3 runs to 13 residues. The CDR3 DNA reads TGTGCCACCAGTGGCGGGAGTTGGGAGACCCAGTACTTC. As protein: CATSGGSWETQYF.

The chain couples TRBV5-1 to TRBJ1-5, with D possibly TRBD1 on 5 matching bases. This CDR3 region has 14 residues. Trimming cost V 4 bases and J 5 bases, with 13 bases left between them. Per the germline V gene, CDR1 is SGHRS and CDR2 is YFSETQ. The CDR3 loop is CASSLGGVHQPQHF. As DNA, the CDR3 is TGCGCCAGCAGCCTGGGAGGGGTCCATCAGCCCCAGCATTTT.